This T cell receptor beta chain was sequenced for a study of cytomegalovirus exposure and HLA in healthy donors. The sample holds a few counts of this clone. The antigen remains unidentified. The germline V gene has CDR1 MDHEN and CDR2 SYDVKM. V gave up 5 bases and J gave up 7 bases, with 11 bases separating them. The CDR3 has 12 residues. Assay: immunoSEQ multiplex PCR; the TCRdb copy retains only in-frame clones and omits some. The sample shows about 180,000 clones, less than 85% of them seen only once. Findings and limits, study-wide: Among TCR beta chains, those listed as cytomegalovirus-associated numbered approximately 150.

Sequencing input: PBMCs. The sequence derives from a man aged 18 to 29 in good health and CMV-seropositive. V and J are TRBV28 and TRBJ1-2; a weak D match, TRBD1 (6 bases). In nucleotides, the CDR3 is TGTGCCAGCAGTCCAGGGGAATTTGGCTACACCTTC. Translating gives CASSPGEFGYTF.